A single sample gave rise to the 22 T cell receptor beta chains below, sequenced in a study of blood T cells in healthy people across ages. Primers used in a second PCR of roughly 7 to 12 cycles were a sample-barcoded 5' primer and a J-beta primer mix. TCRdb reprocessed the 5' RACE reads via MiXCR and lists one record per CDR3 protein. This repertoire shows hundreds of thousands of distinct CDR3 sequences, around 43% found once; its top ten account for around 32%. Sequencing was done on a sample of blood. These receptors were collected from an elderly man in good health.

This sequence joins TRBV18 and TRBJ2-7, with TRBD1 matching over 7 bases. Germline CDR1 is KGHSH and CDR2 is LQKENI. This CDR3 contains 13 residues. J was trimmed by 5 bases and V by 6 bases; bases with no gene match: 7. In nucleotides, the CDR3 is TGTGCCAGCTCGGCTGGGACAGCCGACGAGCAGTACTTC. This codes for CASSAGTADEQYF.

This chain connects TRBV6-2 or TRBV6-3 to TRBJ2-5, with D perhaps matching TRBD2 (6 bases). The DNA end is more similar to TRBJ2-7, so the J call may be wrong. This CDR3 is 14 amino acids long. Germline CDR1 MNHEY, CDR2 SVGEGT. The CDR3, as DNA: TGTGCCAGCACTGCCTTGGGCAGGGAGGACGAGCAGTACTTC. The encoded protein is CASTALGREDEQYF.

At least ten counts were recorded for this clonotype. This chain uses TRBV5-5 with TRBJ2-7; D not certain. CDR1 is SGHKS, CDR2 YYEKEE, per germline (reference sequence). V shed 3 bases and J shed 3 bases, with 16 bases lying between them. This CDR3 comprises 15 residues. For the CDR3, the DNA is TGTGCCAGCAGCTCGGCGTGGGGATACGGCTACGAGCAGTACTTC. This translates into CASSSAWGYGYEQYF.

In its sample, this clonotype was seen a few times. The chain uses TRBV20-1 and TRBJ2-3; no clear D. CDR3 length: 11 residues. The germline CDR1 and CDR2 sequences are DFQATT and SNEGSKA (reference sequence). The germline V and J ends were trimmed by 3 bases and 4 bases, with 5 bases remaining between them. CDR3 DNA: TGCAGTGCTAGTTTGGCAGATACGCAGTATTTT. Its translation: CSASLADTQYF.

J is TRBJ2-7 and V is TRBV11-3; D may correspond to TRBD1 or TRBD2 (6 bases each). The V end was cut by 5 bases, the J end by 9 bases, with 17 bases between. Germline loops: CDR1 SGHNT, CDR2 YENEEA. The CDR3 is made up of 13 amino acids. CDR3 in amino acids: CASSPRPEGVQYF. Written as DNA, the CDR3 is TGTGCCAGCAGCCCTCGACCGGAGGGGGTGCAGTACTTC.

The chain links TRBV29-1 to TRBJ2-3, with D possibly TRBD2 on 5 matching bases. With 6 bases removed from V and 1 base from J, the gap between germline ends came to 11 bases. CDR1 SQVTM and CDR2 ANQGSEA come from the germline V gene. The CDR3 runs 13 residues. CDR3 protein: CSVAGLGTDTQYF. The DNA for the CDR3 is TGCAGCGTGGCAGGACTTGGCACAGATACGCAGTATTTT.

The chain recombines TRBV24-1 with TRBJ2-1, with 8 bases identical to TRBD1. The DNA matches TRBJ2-7 better at its end, which makes the J call doubtful. The length of the CDR3 is 16 residues. Germline loops: CDR1 KGHDR, CDR2 SFDVKD. This CDR3 reads CATSGDRRRSYNEQYF. Here the CDR3 DNA reads TGTGCCACCAGCGGGGACAGGAGACGCTCCTACAATGAGCAGTACTTC.

This clonotype was detected a few times. The gene calls are TRBV3-1 and TRBJ2-5, with D perhaps given as TRBD1 or TRBD2 (6 bases each). V was trimmed by 4 bases and J by 2 bases, leaving 17 bases between them. Germline values: CDR1 LGHDT, CDR2 YNNKEL (reference sequence). The CDR3 covers 16 residues. The CDR3 DNA is TGTGCCAGCAGCCCGCTAGGGGGGCTGCTTCAAGAGACCCAGTACTTC. Translating gives CASSPLGGLLQETQYF.

As for this clonotype: Germline and junction disagree at one end, which may indicate a read error. This CDR3 reads CASGLGNLAGGSDTQYF. The CDR3 DNA is TGTGCCAGCGGCTTAGGCAATCTAGCGGGAGGTTCGGATACGCAGTATTTT. The chain couples TRBV11-2 to TRBJ2-3; 11 bases align to TRBD2. Germline V CDR1 and CDR2: SGHAT, FQNNGV. The CDR3 is 17 amino acids.

The CDR3 sequence is CASRQTGALYEQYF. CDR3 in DNA: TGTGCCAGCCGCCAGACAGGGGCGTTATACGAGCAGTACTTC. The V call is TRBV6-2 or TRBV6-3, the J call TRBJ2-5, with 8 bases lining up with TRBD1. The last part of the DNA fits TRBJ2-7 better; the J call may be wrong. CDR1 and CDR2 from the germline V gene are MNHEY and SVGEGT. The CDR3 is made up of 14 amino acids.

The chain joins TRBV6-5 to TRBJ2-1; 10 nucleotides agree with TRBD1. CDR1 and CDR2 from the germline V gene are MNHEY and SVGAGI. The CDR3 contains 15 residues. The V gene end was trimmed by 0 bases and the J gene end by 8 bases; junction bases not matched to a gene: 4. The CDR3 here is CASSYSGQGLDEQFF. The CDR3 DNA follows: TGTGCCAGCAGTTACTCGGGACAGGGGTTGGATGAGCAGTTCTTC.

The genes are TRBV7-9 and TRBJ2-1; possible D gene TRBD2, 5 bases. Trimming took off 3 bases at V and 13 bases at J, with 16 bases between the two ends. The CDR3 runs to 13 residues. CDR1 is SEHNR and CDR2 is FQNEAQ in the germline V gene (reference sequence). CDR3 nucleotides: TGTGCCAGCAGCTTGGACCCGAGGGAGACCCAGTTCTTC. Its protein product is CASSLDPRETQFF.

The chain employs TRBV7-2 and TRBJ1-4; D is possibly TRBD1 (5 bases). Germline V gene data show CDR1 as SGHTA and CDR2 as FQGNSA. Trimming shortened V by 5 bases and J by 7 bases, and 8 bases separated the two germline ends. This CDR3 region has 12 residues. Here the CDR3 DNA reads TGTGCCAGCAGCCAAGACAGTGAAAAACTGTTTTTT. Translated: CASSQDSEKLFF.

The rearrangement links TRBV20-1 to TRBJ2-4; TRBD2 matches 10 bases. TRBJ2-7 matches the DNA end more closely, so the J call is doubtful. Germline CDR1 DFQATT, CDR2 SNEGSKA (reference sequence). This CDR3 spans 14 amino acids. The CDR3 region has the DNA TGCAGTGCCGAGGGTAGCGGGGGGACCTACGAGCAGTACTTC. Amino acids: CSAEGSGGTYEQYF.

The chain couples TRBV9 to TRBJ2-7; D perhaps matches TRBD2 (6 bases). The CDR3 runs to 15 residues. Germline V gene lookup returns CDR1 SGDLS and CDR2 YYNGEE. The V and J ends lost 0 bases and 3 bases respectively, with 13 bases between them. In DNA, the CDR3 is TGTGCCAGCAGCGTAGGCCGGGACTCTAACTACGAGCAGTACTTC. Protein product: CASSVGRDSNYEQYF.

CDR3 loop: CASSLVPSGQYF. For the CDR3, the DNA is TGTGCCAGCAGTTTGGTCCCTTCTGGGCAGTACTTC. The chain has TRBV12-3 or TRBV12-4 and TRBJ2-7; D remains ambiguous. The CDR3 has 12 amino acids. Trimming pared 3 bases from V and 9 bases from J, leaving 12 bases between.

The chain combines TRBV14 with TRBJ1-2, with a weak D call TRBD1 (6 bases). Between the trimmed V and J ends, which lost 0 bases and 2 bases, there was a span of 19 bases. The CDR3 loop spans 18 amino acids. In germline, CDR1 is SGHDN, CDR2 FVKESK. CDR3 in DNA: TGTGCCAGCAGCCAAGATCAGGGGCTCACCTCGGTGAACTATGGCTACACCTTC. Its protein is CASSQDQGLTSVNYGYTF.

The chain employs TRBV12-3 or TRBV12-4 and TRBJ1-1, with unresolved D. V was clipped by 6 bases and J by 4 bases, with 9 bases between them. This CDR3 is 12 amino acids long. CDR3 DNA sequence: TGTGCCAGCAGACGACCGGGCACTGAAGCTTTCTTT. As protein: CASRRPGTEAFF.

V gene TRBV20-1 combines with J gene TRBJ2-1, with TRBD2 matching over 8 bases. Germline lookup yields CDR1 DFQATT and CDR2 SNEGSKA (reference sequence). The J segment lost 9 bases and the V segment lost 0 bases, leaving 13 bases of the junction unmatched. The CDR3 runs to 16 residues. As DNA, the CDR3 is TGCAGTGCTAGAGATGGGGGACGAGCGGGAGAAAGTGAGCAGTTCTTC. Amino acid sequence: CSARDGGRAGESEQFF.

This clonotype was seen only a few times. A read error may explain this, as a much larger clone is one base away. The chain uses TRBV6-2 or TRBV6-3 and TRBJ2-7, with D tentatively TRBD2 (5 bases). CDR3 length: 16 amino acids. Germline V lookup: CDR1 MNHEY, CDR2 SVGEGT. V was shortened by 0 bases and J by 7 bases, with 19 bases between the two germline ends. The CDR3 bases are TGTGCCAGCAGTTACTCGGACTGGATAACATACAATGAGCAGTACTTC. It specifies CASSYSDWITYNEQYF.

This clonotype was seen a single time. The J gene is TRBJ1-6, the V gene TRBV18; perhaps TRBD1 as D (5 bases). Germline CDR1 is KGHSH and CDR2 is LQKENI. This CDR3 spans 19 amino acids. Trimming shortened V by 4 bases and J by 0 bases, and 19 bases separated the two germline ends. The CDR3 coding sequence is TGTGCCAGCTCACTCCGGGACCTCGGAATAAGCTCCTATAATTCACCCCTCCACTTT. This translates into CASSLRDLGISSYNSPLHF.

This clonotype was seen only a few times. This chain uses TRBV5-1 with TRBJ1-2; tentative D call: TRBD1 (6 bases). This CDR3 spans 13 amino acids. In germline, CDR1 is SGHRS, CDR2 YFSETQ. V dropped 2 bases and J dropped 8 bases, with 13 bases sitting between them. CDR3 residues: CASSFTGREGYTF. DNA for the CDR3: TGCGCCAGCAGCTTTACAGGGCGGGAGGGCTACACCTTC.